Below are 27 T cell receptor beta chains sequenced from a single sample in a study of CD8+CD57+ T cells in acquired aplastic anemia. For CDR3 and TCR beta VDJ profiling, genomic DNA was the template used. TCRdb reanalysed the reads using MiXCR and keeps one entry per CDR3 protein. The sample comprises some 180,000 distinct CDR3 sequences, 45% to 50% of which are singletons, and approximately 2.9% rests with the top ten. Sequencing was carried out using sorted CD4+, CD8+, or CD8+CD57+ T cells (not recorded which) from PBMCs. These receptors all come from a human donor in good health.

This clonotype was counted between two and nine times. The chain joins TRBV7-9 to TRBJ1-1, with D possibly TRBD1 on 6 matching bases. Germline V gives CDR1 SEHNR, CDR2 FQNEAQ (reference sequence). This CDR3 region has 15 residues. Trimming removed 3 bases at V and 3 bases at J, with 14 bases between. CDR3 bases: TGTGCCAGCAGCTTCGTAGGGGGGACGTACACTGAAGCTTTCTTT. Its protein is CASSFVGGTYTEAFF.

J is TRBJ1-1 and V is TRBV19; D not certain. Germline CDR1 reads LNHDA; CDR2 reads SQIVND (reference sequence). Trimming took 3 bases from V and 7 from J, leaving 6 bases between them. The CDR3 runs 11 residues. DNA of the CDR3: TGTGCCAGTAGTATCGACTTTGAAGCTTTCTTT. Amino acid sequence: CASSIDFEAFF.

This chain joins TRBV6-4 and TRBJ1-2; no clear D. V lost 6 bases, J lost 4 bases, and 18 bases lay in between. This CDR3 has 15 residues. CDR1 MRHNA and CDR2 SNTAGT come from the germline V gene. The CDR3 spells CASSKEHLVGYGYTF. The CDR3 nucleotides read TGTGCCAGCAGCAAGGAACACCTCGTGGGCTATGGCTACACCTTC.

V gene TRBV13 combines with J gene TRBJ2-1; TRBD1 might be the D (6 bases). Germline CDR1 and CDR2: PRHDT and FYEKMQ (reference sequence). The CDR3 loop spans 17 amino acids. V lost 6 bases to trimming and J lost 2 bases, with 20 bases between them. DNA for the CDR3: TGTGCCAGCAGAACCACGAGCAGGGGACGCCCCTACAATGAGCAGTTCTTC. This codes for CASRTTSRGRPYNEQFF. Based on the CDR3 plus reference TRBV13 and TRBJ2-1, the full variable domain is AAGVIQSPRHLIKEKRETATLKCYPIPRHDTVYWYQQGPGQDPQFLISFYEKMQSDKGSIPDRFSAQQFSDYHSELNMSSLELGDSALYFCASRTTSRGRPYNEQFFGPGTRLTVL.

This clonotype was recorded at least ten times. The chain uses TRBV10-3 and TRBJ1-2; D is unclear. This CDR3 has 13 amino acids. V lost 2 bases to trimming and J lost 4 bases, with 8 bases between them. Germline assignment: CDR1 ENHRY and CDR2 SYGVKD. The CDR3 DNA reads as TGTGCCATCAGTGAGCCCGGTTCCTATGGCTACACCTTC. As protein: CAISEPGSYGYTF.

The chain employs TRBV4-3 and TRBJ1-2; D possibly corresponds to TRBD1 (6 bases). The V gene's germline CDR1 is LGHNA and CDR2 YSLEER. Trimming stripped 2 bases from V and 8 bases from J, with 18 bases between. The CDR3 contains 15 residues. The CDR3 protein is CASSQSQVGGDGYTF. The DNA of the CDR3 is TGCGCCAGCAGCCAAAGCCAGGTGGGGGGCGACGGCTACACCTTC.

This clonotype was seen repeatedly, ten times or more. The chain employs TRBV6-1 and TRBJ2-7; D uncertain. This CDR3 comprises 12 residues. Trimming removed 7 bases from V and 0 bases from J, with 7 bases in between. Per the germline V gene, CDR1 is MNHNS and CDR2 is SASEGT. The CDR3 DNA follows: TGTGCCAGCAATGCCGCCTCCTACGAGCAGTACTTC. Translation gives CASNAASYEQYF.

This clonotype was observed a single time. The junction does not match germline at one end; this may be a read error. V and J are TRBV2 and TRBJ1-2; D is unresolved. The CDR3 has 14 residues. The germline gives CDR1 SNHLY, CDR2 FYNNEI. CDR3 region: CASGEAEWTGDYTF. The CDR3 bases are TGTGCCAGCGGTGAAGCGGAATGGACGGGCGACTACACCTTC.

J is TRBJ1-2 and V is TRBV20-1; a possible D gene is TRBD1 (6 bases). Germline V gives CDR1 DFQATT, CDR2 SNEGSKA (reference sequence). V was trimmed by 3 bases and J by 7 bases, leaving 15 bases between them. The CDR3 contains 13 residues. The CDR3 sequence: CSARRGGAVGYTF. The CDR3 nucleotides read TGCAGTGCTAGGAGGGGGGGCGCAGTTGGCTACACCTTC.

This clonotype came up many times. The chain is built from TRBV2 and TRBJ1-1; 8 nucleotides agree with TRBD1. Germline V lookup: CDR1 SNHLY, CDR2 FYNNEI. V shed 6 bases and J 3 bases; nucleotides not matched to a gene: 3. This CDR3 region has 13 residues. The CDR3 DNA reads TGTGCCAGCAGAGGACAGGGCTACACTGAAGCTTTCTTT. Translation: CASRGQGYTEAFF.

In DNA form, the CDR3 reads TGTGCCAGTAGACCGGACGGTAACACTGAAGCTTTCTTT. Translated: CASRPDGNTEAFF. The chain has TRBV19 and TRBJ1-1, with D hard to call. The CDR3 extends over 13 amino acids. Trimming pared 6 bases from V and 2 bases from J, leaving 10 bases between. The germline V gene encodes CDR1 LNHDA and CDR2 SQIVND (reference sequence).

CDR3 loop: CASNDYSNQPQHF. The CDR3 region has the DNA TGTGCCAGCAACGACTATAGCAATCAGCCCCAGCATTTT. The rearrangement joins TRBV12-3 or TRBV12-4 to TRBJ1-5; the D is unclear. Trimming shortened V by 7 bases and J by 0 bases, and 7 bases separated the two germline ends. The CDR3 covers 13 residues.

V gene TRBV7-8 combines with J gene TRBJ2-7; TRBD1 is a possible D gene (6 bases). CDR1 and CDR2 (germline): SGHVS, FQNEAQ. V was trimmed by 5 bases and J by 4 bases, leaving 12 bases between them. The CDR3 runs 13 residues. CDR3 amino acids: CASSPTQGYEQYF. The CDR3 bases are TGTGCCAGCAGCCCCACTCAGGGGTACGAGCAGTACTTC.

The chain uses TRBV2 and TRBJ2-1; unclear D gene. The CDR3 spans 11 residues. Per the germline V gene, CDR1 is SNHLY and CDR2 is FYNNEI. V was shortened by 9 bases and J by 7 bases, with 10 bases between the two germline ends. CDR3: CASKDWNEQFF. The CDR3 DNA sequence: TGTGCCAGTAAAGATTGGAATGAGCAGTTCTTC.

This clonotype was detected ten times or more. This chain links TRBV12-3 or TRBV12-4 with TRBJ1-1; 9 positions agree with TRBD1. The CDR3 sequence is 15 residues long. J lost 4 bases, V lost 6 bases, and 9 bases had no gene match. The CDR3 region has the DNA TGTGCCAGCAGCGGGACAGGGCCATCTGGCACTGAAGCTTTCTTT. Translating gives CASSGTGPSGTEAFF.

Remarks on this clonotype: Since a much larger clone is just one base distant, this may be a read error. The chain links TRBV5-4 to TRBJ1-1; D may be TRBD1 (5 bases). The CDR3 runs to 17 residues. Trimming removed 3 bases at V and 1 base at J, with 19 bases between. Germline V gene sequence: CDR1 SGHNT, CDR2 YYREEE (reference sequence). The CDR3 nucleotides read TGTGCCAGCAGCTGGAGGGGTACAAGGGGTGCGAACACTGAAGCTTTCTTT. Translation: CASSWRGTRGANTEAFF.

The chain's CDR3 is CASGTGANEKLFF. The CDR3, as DNA: TGTGCCAGCGGCACGGGGGCAAATGAAAAACTGTTTTTT. This chain connects TRBV6-1 to TRBJ1-4; D is possibly TRBD1 (6 bases). CDR3 length: 13 amino acids. Trimming removed 8 bases at V and 5 bases at J, with 12 bases between. Germline-derived CDR1 and CDR2 are MNHNS and SASEGT.

In this sample, this clonotype turned up many times. The J gene is TRBJ1-5, the V gene TRBV25-1, with D possibly TRBD1 on 5 matching bases. This CDR3 has 12 residues. CDR1 is MGHDK, CDR2 SYGVNS, per germline. V dropped 8 bases and J dropped 4 bases, with 9 bases sitting between them. CDR3 in amino acids: CASAGGNQPQHF. CDR3 sequence (DNA): TGTGCCAGCGCGGGGGGGAATCAGCCCCAGCATTTT. Supplemented by reference TRBV25-1 and TRBJ1-5, the full variable domain reads EADIYQTPRYLVIGTGKKITLECSQTMGHDKMYWYQQDPGMELHLIHYSYGVNSTEKGDLSSESTVSRIRTEHFPLTLESARPSHTSQYLCASAGGNQPQHFGDGTRLSIL.

The V call is TRBV29-1, the J call TRBJ2-7; D may be TRBD2 (7 bases). The J call is in doubt because the DNA end fits TRBJ2-1 better. CDR3 length: 14 residues. Germline V gene sequence: CDR1 SQVTM, CDR2 ANQGSEA. The CDR3 is CSTKEGGAYNEQFF. The CDR3 DNA reads as TGCAGCACGAAAGAGGGGGGGGCCTACAATGAGCAGTTCTTC.

The chain uses TRBV7-9 and TRBJ1-1; D gene uncertain. The length of the CDR3 is 12 residues. CDR1 is SEHNR, CDR2 FQNEAQ, per germline (reference sequence). V was shortened by 3 bases and J by 10 bases, with 12 bases between the two germline ends. For the CDR3, the DNA is TGTGCCAGCAGCTTTGTTTCGGGCTCAGCTTTCTTT. This gives the protein CASSFVSGSAFF.

The V and J genes are TRBV7-9 and TRBJ1-6; 7 nucleotides agree with TRBD1. V shed 6 bases, J shed 10 bases, and the junction held 6 bases outside the gene matches. The CDR3 runs 13 residues. CDR1 SEHNR and CDR2 FQNEAQ come from the germline V gene (reference sequence). CDR3 amino acids: CASSRTGESPLHF. The CDR3 DNA follows: TGTGCCAGCAGTCGAACAGGGGAGTCACCCCTCCACTTT.

This clonotype has only a few counts. A read error may account for a junction end that differs from germline. The rearrangement links TRBV10-3 to TRBJ2-7, with 7 bases identical to TRBD1. The CDR3 consists of 14 residues. Germline CDR1 is ENHRY and CDR2 is SYGVKD. CDR3 nucleotide sequence: TGTGCCAGCAGTGAAGGGGCAGGGGGCTACGAGCAGTACTTC. Residues: CASSEGAGGYEQYF.

This clonotype turned up a few times. The V call is TRBV24-1, the J call TRBJ2-1, with D hard to call. V was trimmed by 0 bases and J by 7 bases, leaving 3 bases between them. The CDR3 is made up of 12 amino acids. Germline V CDR1 and CDR2: KGHDR, SFDVKD. The CDR3 here is CATSDLMNEQFF. The CDR3 coding sequence is TGTGCCACCAGTGATTTGATGAATGAGCAGTTCTTC.

In this sample, this clonotype turned up many times. The chain combines TRBV5-1 with TRBJ2-1; a weak D match, TRBD1 (6 bases). The CDR3 has 15 residues. Trimming cost V 1 base and J 5 bases, with 13 bases left between them. Looked up from germline, CDR1 is SGHRS and CDR2 is YFSETQ. The CDR3 region has the DNA TGCGCCAGCAGCTTGCAGGGGCCGGGGAACAATGAGCAGTTCTTC. This gives the protein CASSLQGPGNNEQFF. Combining the CDR3 with reference TRBV5-1 and TRBJ2-1 gives the whole variable domain KAGVTQTPRYLIKTRGQQVTLSCSPISGHRSVSWYQQTPGQGLQFLFEYFSETQRNKGNFPGRFSGRQFSNSRSEMNVSTLELGDSALYLCASSLQGPGNNEQFFGPGTRLTVL.

This clonotype was seen many times. The chain has TRBV7-2 and TRBJ2-2; D may be TRBD2 (7 bases). V lost 1 base and J lost 15, with 18 bases in between. Germline CDR1 and CDR2: SGHTA and FQGNSA. The CDR3 loop spans 14 amino acids. The CDR3 spells CASSLGGGATALFF. In nucleotides, the CDR3 is TGTGCCAGCAGCTTAGGCGGGGGCGCGACAGCGTTGTTTTTT.

This chain uses TRBV28 with TRBJ1-2, with D hard to call. V dropped 8 bases and J dropped 0 bases, with 10 bases sitting between them. CDR3 length equals 13 residues. CDR1 and CDR2 (germline): MDHEN, SYDVKM. CDR3 protein: CASGTAANYGYTF. CDR3 nucleotides: TGTGCCAGCGGAACAGCTGCTAACTATGGCTACACCTTC.

This clonotype was seen repeatedly, ten times or more. This rearrangement joins TRBV11-2 to TRBJ2-1; 12 bases line up with TRBD2. Per germline, CDR1 SGHAT and CDR2 FQNNGV. The length of the CDR3 is 14 residues. V was clipped by 1 base and J by 9 bases; unmatched bases: 1. CDR3 bases: TGTGCCAGCAGCTTAGCACTAGCGGGAGGTGAGCAGTTCTTC. It translates to CASSLALAGGEQFF. The full variable domain, with the rest looked up from reference TRBV11-2 and TRBJ2-1, is EAGVAQSPRYKIIEKRQSVAFWCNPISGHATLYWYQQILGQGPKLLIQFQNNGVVDDSQLPKDRFSAERLKGVDSTLKIQPAKLEDSAVYLCASSLALAGGEQFFGPGTRLTVL.